The clone carrying this T cell receptor (beta chain) was detected many times. Its specificity is unknown. Trimming took 5 bases from V and 7 from J, leaving 8 bases between them. The CDR3 spans 11 residues. In germline, CDR1 is SEHNR, CDR2 FQNEAQ (reference sequence). TCRdb re-called the 5' RACE reads through MiXCR, storing one row per CDR3 protein. Of about 410,000 distinct CDR3 sequences listed, roughly 18% were seen once; the top ten hold 20% to 25%. This record comes from a study of T-cell memory formation after mild COVID-19. Study-wide findings and caveats: Several responding clones turned up in pre-infection memory, indicating that cross-reactive memory may have taken part. Clones contracting day 15 to 85 were balanced CD4/CD8; later expanders leaned CD4+.

The chain has TRBV7-9 and TRBJ1-2; D might be TRBD1 (5 bases). This TCR was recovered from a young man who had mild COVID-19 (a few samples of this study predate the infection). Cell type and time point are not known. The sequenced sample consisted of PBMCs or a T cell subset sorted from them (not recorded which). CDR3 loop: CASSPGFGYTF. As DNA, the CDR3 is TGTGCCAGCAGCCCAGGGTTTGGCTACACCTTC.